In its sample, the clone carrying this T cell receptor (beta chain) was seen a few times. Germline V CDR1 and CDR2: ENHRY, SYGVKD. This CDR3 comprises 15 residues. V lost 6 bases to trimming and J lost 9 bases, with 21 bases between them. Described time point: newly diagnosed GD, antithyroid drugs for less than 3 months. PBMC RNA was the source of the TCR library. This specimen comes from a study of regulatory T cells in long-lasting Graves disease. Study-wide background: Graves' patients, diagnosed recently, had received antithyroid drugs under 3 months.

Arm-PCR of CDR3 regions with iRepertoire HTBI primers generated TCR beta libraries. TCRdb reprocessed the multiplex PCR reads with MiXCR, giving one entry per CDR3 protein. The sample includes over 350,000 distinct CDR3 sequences, approximately 16% of them seen just once. The data also belong to a second study, concerning T cells in Graves' hyperthyroidism and ophthalmopathy.

The TCR originated in a woman in her thirties or forties with Graves disease. Sequences were derived from peripheral blood mononuclear cells (PBMCs), sampled at new diagnosis, from a patient treated with antithyroid drugs. The chain joins TRBV10-3 to TRBJ2-1; possible D gene TRBD2, 7 bases. The CDR3 region is CAISYLSGGASEQFF. CDR3 nucleotides: TGTGCCATCAGCTACCTTTCTGGGGGGGCTAGTGAGCAGTTCTTC.